This paragraph reports one T cell receptor (beta chain). Its antigen is still unknown. Indicated treatment: oral pan-JAK inhibitor, 5-10 mg twice daily. The sample belongs to a study of CD8+ T cells in alopecia areata. The study, taken as a whole, reports: Tofacitinib significantly lowered scalp clonality and expanded CD8+ clones among the top 100.

Extracted RNA was reverse transcribed, and the resulting cDNA served as sequencing template. Here immunoSEQ multiplex PCR was the method, and the copy in TCRdb shows in-frame clones only, minus some. The sample has 150,000 or so clones; about 59% are singletons. CDR1 is LNHNV and CDR2 is YYDKDF in the germline V gene (reference sequence). CDR3 length equals 15 residues. V was shortened by 2 bases and J by 7 bases, with 17 bases between the two germline ends. This chain connects TRBV15 to TRBJ1-2; D remains ambiguous. The sequence came from a human donor with alopecia areata. Sequencing was performed on CD8+ T cells sorted from blood, taken at week 4, from a patient treated with tofacitinib. The CDR3 DNA reads TGTGCCACCAGCAGACCCGACATGGGAGATCGTGGCTACACCTTC. Protein: CATSRPDMGDRGYTF.